This TCR beta chain was captured in a study of T-cell memory formation after mild COVID-19. Study results and limitations: CD4/CD8 balance held among clones contracting day 15 to 85, and later expanders leaned CD4+. Among contracting clones, CD4+ were mainly CM/EM and CD8+ enriched in EMRA.

This clonotype was observed many times. As yet, its antigen is unknown. The CDR3 runs to 15 residues. J lost 3 bases, V lost 0 bases, and 2 bases had no gene match. Germline CDR1 reads SGHRS; CDR2 reads YFSETQ. 5'RACE primed from the constant segment yielded TCR alpha and TCR beta cDNA libraries bearing sample barcodes and UMIs. TCRdb used MiXCR to reprocess the 5' RACE reads, holding one entry per CDR3 protein. The repertoire holds about 13,000 distinct CDR3 sequences, with 12% as singletons. The chain couples TRBV5-1 to TRBJ2-7, with 11 bases that match TRBD2. Specimen: PBMCs or a T cell subset sorted from them (not recorded which). The TCR originated in an adult woman who had mild COVID-19 (a few samples of this study predate the infection). Cell type and time point are not known. The CDR3 sequence is CASSLASGGLYEQYF. In DNA, the CDR3 is TGCGCCAGCAGCTTGGCTAGCGGGGGGCTCTACGAGCAGTACTTC. Full variable domain (outside the CDR3, taken from reference TRBV5-1 and TRBJ2-7): KAGVTQTPRYLIKTRGQQVTLSCSPISGHRSVSWYQQTPGQGLQFLFEYFSETQRNKGNFPGRFSGRQFSNSRSEMNVSTLELGDSALYLCASSLASGGLYEQYFGPGTRLTVT.